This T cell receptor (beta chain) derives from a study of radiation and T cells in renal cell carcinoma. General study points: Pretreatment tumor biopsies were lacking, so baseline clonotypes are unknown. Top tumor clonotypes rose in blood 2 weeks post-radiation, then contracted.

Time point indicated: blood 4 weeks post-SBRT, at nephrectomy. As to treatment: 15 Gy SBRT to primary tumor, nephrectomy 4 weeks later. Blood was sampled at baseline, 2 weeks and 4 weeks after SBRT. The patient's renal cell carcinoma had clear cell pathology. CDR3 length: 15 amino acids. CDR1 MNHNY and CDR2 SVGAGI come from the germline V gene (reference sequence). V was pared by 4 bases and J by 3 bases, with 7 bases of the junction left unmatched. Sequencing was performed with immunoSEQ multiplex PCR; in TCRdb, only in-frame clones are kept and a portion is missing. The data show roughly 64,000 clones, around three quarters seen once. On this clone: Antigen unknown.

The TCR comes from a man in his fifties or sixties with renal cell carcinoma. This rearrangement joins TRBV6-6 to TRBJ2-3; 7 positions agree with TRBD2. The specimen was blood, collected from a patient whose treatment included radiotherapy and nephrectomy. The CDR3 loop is CASSSAGPGTDTQYF. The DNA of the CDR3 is TGTGCCAGCAGTTCAGCGGGGCCGGGGACAGATACGCAGTATTTT.